This TCR beta chain comes out of a study of T cells expressing NK-cell markers. TCRdb re-called the 5' RACE reads; every CDR3 protein appears as one record, without DNA. The sample shows about 540,000 distinct CDR3 sequences, and around 4% sits with its ten largest clones. Germline V gene sequence: CDR1 SGHDN, CDR2 FVKESK. The CDR3 totals 17 residues. This TCR was sampled from a man between 18 and 35 years old in good health. Sequencing was carried out using blood T cells: a sorted CD56 or NKG2C T cell subset, CD4+ or CD8+ T cells, or bulk PBMC T cells (not recorded which). The V gene is TRBV14, the J gene TRBJ2-7; as DNA is missing, the TRBD2 call by TCRdb cannot be tested. The CDR3 reads CASSQESGTRVAYEQYF.